Listed here are 18 T cell receptor beta chains from one sample, sequenced in a study of cytotoxic CD8 clonotypes in ibrutinib-treated CLL. The protocol was immunoSEQ multiplex PCR, while the TCRdb copy is restricted to in-frame clones and leaves out a portion. The profile shows around 250,000 clones, 70% of them singletons. The sequences come from PBMCs, collected after 24 months of ibrutinib treatment. Source of these receptors: a human donor with chronic lymphocytic leukemia.

The V gene is TRBV28, the J gene TRBJ1-4, with a tentative D call TRBD1 (5 bases). CDR3 length: 12 amino acids. Trimming pared 10 bases from V and 8 bases from J, leaving 14 bases between. Per the germline V gene, CDR1 is MDHEN and CDR2 is SYDVKM. The CDR3 region is CATDSAREKLFF. In nucleotides, the CDR3 is TGTGCCACAGACAGTGCGCGAGAAAAACTGTTTTTT.

This chain links TRBV7-9 with TRBJ2-3; the D gene is possibly TRBD2 (5 bases). With 8 bases removed from V and 0 bases from J, the gap between germline ends came to 15 bases. Germline V gives CDR1 SEHNR, CDR2 FQNEAQ (reference sequence). The CDR3 is 15 amino acids. CDR3 DNA: TGTGCCAGCTTCCCACAGCGGAAGAGCACAGATACGCAGTATTTT. This sequence encodes CASFPQRKSTDTQYF.

The CDR3 DNA reads as TGTGCCAGCGTAATGAGCAGTTATTCACCCCTCCACTTT. Protein sequence: CASVMSSYSPLHF. The chain joins TRBV6-6 to TRBJ1-6; D is unclear. CDR1 MNHNY and CDR2 SVGAGI come from the germline V gene (reference sequence). Between the trimmed V and J ends, which lost 8 bases and 8 bases, there was a span of 13 bases. The length of the CDR3 is 13 residues.

This chain connects TRBV27 to TRBJ2-1; 8 nucleotides align to TRBD2. The CDR3 has 14 amino acids. CDR1 MNHEY and CDR2 SMNVEV come from the germline V gene (reference sequence). The V and J ends lost 5 bases and 4 bases, in that order; junction bases with no gene match: 4. Here the CDR3 DNA reads TGTGCCAGCAGTCCCATAGCGGGATACAATGAGCAGTTCTTC. Amino acid sequence: CASSPIAGYNEQFF.

The chain joins TRBV18 to TRBJ2-1; 8 nucleotides align to TRBD1. This CDR3 comprises 16 residues. J was trimmed by 0 bases and V by 4 bases; bases with no gene match: 5. Germline CDR1 is KGHSH and CDR2 is LQKENI. The CDR3 coding sequence is TGTGCCAGCTCACGAAGGACAGGGAGCTCCTACAATGAGCAGTTCTTC. Protein: CASSRRTGSSYNEQFF.

The rearrangement joins TRBV19 to TRBJ2-7, with 9 positions matching TRBD1. The germline gives CDR1 LNHDA, CDR2 SQIVND (reference sequence). The junction had 3 bases not matched to a gene; V was cut back by 5 bases and J by 4 bases. This CDR3 is 13 amino acids long. The CDR3, as DNA: TGTGCCAGTAGTGTACAGGGGGCTTACGAGCAGTACTTC. Amino acid sequence: CASSVQGAYEQYF.

This chain uses TRBV2 with TRBJ2-2; D uncertain. Looked up from germline, CDR1 is SNHLY and CDR2 is FYNNEI. The ends were cut back, 0 bases at V and 5 bases at J, with 10 bases in the middle. The CDR3 is made up of 15 amino acids. Written as DNA, the CDR3 is TGTGCCAGCAGTGAAGCCAGTATGTGGACCGGGGAGCTGTTTTTT. This codes for CASSEASMWTGELFF.

The chain carries TRBV14 and TRBJ1-3, with D tentatively TRBD1 (5 bases). The CDR3 is 15 residues long. The V and J ends lost 1 base and 2 bases respectively, with 9 bases between them. Per the germline V gene, CDR1 is SGHDN and CDR2 is FVKESK. As DNA, the CDR3 is TGTGCCAGCAGCCAAGGAAGGGGTACTGGAAACACCATATATTTT. Translated, it gives CASSQGRGTGNTIYF.

In its sample, this clone was seen a few times. The chain combines TRBV21-1 with TRBJ1-1; the table's D call of TRBD1 was not tested on the DNA. TRBV21-1 corresponds to a pseudogene. The length of the CDR3 is 13 residues. The CDR3 coding sequence is TGTGCCAGCAGGCCCGGACAGAACACTGAAGCTTTCTTT. It is translated as CASRPGQNTEAFF.

CDR3 in DNA: TGTGCCAGCAGCCATACCCCGGTGGTGGCGGGCACAGATACGCAGTATTTT. Its protein product is CASSHTPVVAGTDTQYF. J is TRBJ2-3 and V is TRBV4-2; D is unresolved. The CDR3 contains 17 residues. Looked up from germline, CDR1 is LGHNA and CDR2 is YNFKEQ. Trimming stripped 3 bases from V and 1 base from J, with 17 bases between.

This clone has a handful of counts. The chain combines TRBV9 with TRBJ2-1; possibly TRBD1 for D (6 bases). The V and J ends lost 7 bases and 4 bases respectively, with 12 bases between them. Germline V gene sequence: CDR1 SGDLS, CDR2 YYNGEE. The CDR3 has 13 amino acids. Here the CDR3 DNA reads TGTGCCAGCGGAAGGGGGTTATACAATGAGCAGTTCTTC. Translating gives CASGRGLYNEQFF.

This sequence joins TRBV29-1 and TRBJ2-7; 7 bases agree with TRBD1. The length of the CDR3 is 11 residues. With 6 bases clipped from V and 4 bases from J, the junction kept 3 bases outside the gene matches. Germline V lookup: CDR1 SQVTM, CDR2 ANQGSEA. The CDR3 nucleotides read TGCAGCGTCGTACAGGGGTACGAGCAGTACTTC. It yields the protein CSVVQGYEQYF.

V usage is TRBV30 and J usage is TRBJ2-7; 12 nucleotides align to TRBD2. CDR1 is GTSNPN and CDR2 is SVGIG in the germline V gene (reference sequence). V shed 2 bases, J shed 2 bases, and the junction held 10 bases outside the gene matches. The CDR3 has 17 residues. The CDR3 bases are TGTGCCTGGAGTCCTTACCGGACTAGCGGGAAAGCCTACGAGCAGTACTTC. It specifies CAWSPYRTSGKAYEQYF.

The gene calls are TRBV7-3 and TRBJ2-2; TRBD2 aligns across 8 bases. This CDR3 has 19 amino acids. Germline lookup yields CDR1 SGHTA and CDR2 FQGTGA. V was clipped by 5 bases and J by 3 bases; unmatched bases: 17. DNA of the CDR3: TGTGCCAGCAGCCCACGAGGGCTAGCGGGTGGAGAGGACACCGGGGAGCTGTTTTTT. Its translation: CASSPRGLAGGEDTGELFF.

The J gene is TRBJ2-5, the V gene TRBV19; 7 bases fit TRBD1. Germline values: CDR1 LNHDA, CDR2 SQIVND (reference sequence). Trimming took 6 bases from V and 2 from J; bases not matched to a gene: 3. The length of the CDR3 is 13 residues. CDR3 nucleotide sequence: TGTGCCAGTAGCCCGACAGGGCAAGAGACCCAGTACTTC. It codes for CASSPTGQETQYF.

The V and J genes are TRBV9 and TRBJ2-2; D perhaps matches TRBD1 (6 bases). Germline-derived CDR1 and CDR2 are SGDLS and YYNGEE. This CDR3 is 17 amino acids long. Trimming took 4 bases from V and 2 from J, leaving 18 bases between them. The CDR3, as DNA: TGTGCCAGCAGCCAGGGGAGAAGGCCGCTTAACACCGGGGAGCTGTTTTTT. Amino acid sequence: CASSQGRRPLNTGELFF.

In this sample, this clone turned up a few times. This chain uses TRBV4-3 with TRBJ2-7, with 8 nucleotides matching TRBD1. This CDR3 is 13 amino acids long. Germline V gene sequence: CDR1 LGHNA, CDR2 YSLEER. The J segment lost 5 bases and the V segment lost 4 bases, leaving 4 bases of the junction unmatched. The CDR3, as DNA: TGCGCCAGCAGCCTGGACAGGGCCAACGAGCAGTACTTC. It yields the protein CASSLDRANEQYF.

The chain joins TRBV27 to TRBJ2-7, with TRBD2 as a possible D gene (7 bases). Germline V gene sequence: CDR1 MNHEY, CDR2 SMNVEV (reference sequence). Between the trimmed V and J ends, which lost 5 bases and 3 bases, there was a span of 11 bases. This CDR3 is 13 amino acids long. CDR3 bases: TGTGCCAGCAGTCCAAGGGGGGGCTACGAGCAGTACTTC. This encodes CASSPRGGYEQYF.